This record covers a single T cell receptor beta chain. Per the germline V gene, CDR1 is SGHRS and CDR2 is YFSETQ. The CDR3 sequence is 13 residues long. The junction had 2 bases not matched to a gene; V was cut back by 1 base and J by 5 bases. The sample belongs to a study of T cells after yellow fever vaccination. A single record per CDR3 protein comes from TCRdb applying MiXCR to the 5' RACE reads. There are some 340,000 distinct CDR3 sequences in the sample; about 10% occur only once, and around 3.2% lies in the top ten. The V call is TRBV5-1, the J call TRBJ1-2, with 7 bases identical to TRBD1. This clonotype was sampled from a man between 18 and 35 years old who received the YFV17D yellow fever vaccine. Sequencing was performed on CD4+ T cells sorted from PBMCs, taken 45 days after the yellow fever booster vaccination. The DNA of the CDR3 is TGCGCCAGCAGCTTGACAGGGGAATATGGCTACACCTTC. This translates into CASSLTGEYGYTF.